This TCR beta chain appears in the sequencing data of a study of blood T cell repertoires in COVID-19. TCRdb keeps only in-frame clones here, not all; method: immunoSEQ multiplex PCR. The sample includes 150,000 to 200,000 clones, roughly 82% of them seen just once. Germline CDR1 and CDR2: SGHRS and YFSETQ. With 4 bases removed from V and 0 bases from J, the gap between germline ends came to 8 bases. The CDR3 contains 15 residues. The receptor was isolated from an older woman with acute COVID-19. Sequenced: PBMCs or T cells enriched from blood (not recorded which). The rearrangement joins TRBV5-1 to TRBJ2-6; no firm D call. The CDR3 nucleotides are TGCGCCAGCAGCCCGCAGTCCTCTGGGGCCAACGTCCTGACTTTC. Translation: CASSPQSSGANVLTF.